The 5 T cell receptor beta chains below were found in one sample sequenced in a study of T-cell memory formation after mild COVID-19. TCRdb ran MiXCR on the 5' RACE reads and lists one entry per CDR3 protein. The table shows 470,000 or so distinct CDR3 sequences, with roughly 18% occurring only once. The sequencing input was PBMCs or a T cell subset sorted from them (not recorded which). The receptors here all came from a man between 18 and 29 years old who had mild COVID-19 (a few samples of this study predate the infection). Cell type and time point are not known.

V usage is TRBV5-1 and J usage is TRBJ2-3; D unclear. V lost 7 bases and J lost 0, with 12 bases in between. The germline CDR1 and CDR2 sequences are SGHRS and YFSETQ. This CDR3 spans 14 amino acids. As DNA, the CDR3 is TGCGCCAGCTTCTCTTGGTCCAGCACAGATACGCAGTATTTT. This translates into CASFSWSSTDTQYF.

This chain links TRBV20-1 with TRBJ1-3, with D unresolved. V lost 6 bases and J 4 bases, leaving 19 bases between the germline ends. The germline V gene encodes CDR1 DFQATT and CDR2 SNEGSKA (reference sequence). There are 15 residues in the CDR3. CDR3 bases: TGCAGTGCCACCGGGCTTCTAAGGGAAGGAAACACCATATATTTT. Amino acid sequence: CSATGLLREGNTIYF.

The chain carries TRBV27 and TRBJ2-2, with 8 bases lining up with TRBD1. V lost 6 bases to trimming and J lost 5 bases; unmatched junction nucleotides: 8. The V gene's germline CDR1 is MNHEY and CDR2 SMNVEV (reference sequence). The CDR3 is made up of 15 amino acids. The CDR3 loop is CASSSRGRRTGELFF. CDR3 DNA sequence: TGTGCCAGCAGCTCCAGGGGGCGACGGACCGGGGAGCTGTTTTTT.

In this sample, this clonotype turned up a few times. V gene TRBV11-2 combines with J gene TRBJ2-3, with TRBD1 matching 7 bases. The V gene's germline CDR1 is SGHAT and CDR2 FQNNGV. The V and J ends lost 5 bases and 0 bases, in that order; junction bases with no gene match: 5. The CDR3 has 15 residues. In DNA form, the CDR3 reads TGTGCCAGCAGCCCCGGGACAGATAGCACAGATACGCAGTATTTT. This sequence encodes CASSPGTDSTDTQYF.

This clonotype was found a few times. The V call is TRBV25-1, the J call TRBJ2-7, with D unresolved. From germline, CDR1 is MGHDK and CDR2 SYGVNS. V was trimmed by 2 bases and J by 4 bases, leaving 9 bases between them. This CDR3 comprises 13 residues. CDR3: CASSEPGQYEQYF. The CDR3, as DNA: TGTGCCAGCAGTGAACCCGGTCAATACGAGCAGTACTTC.